These 16 T cell receptor beta chains came from one sample sequenced in a study of shared clonotypes between healthy human individuals (dated by TCRdb to about 2020). To prepare the library, the immunoSEQ multiplex PCR assay was applied. TCRdb limited this immuneACCESS table to in-frame rearrangements with V and J called. A share of clones is missing; checked studies link under half to unresolved V genes, and the rest is unexplained. This sample holds some 2,400,000 clones; approximately 96% were observed only once. About 0.13% of the sample goes to the ten largest clones. The sample was naive CD4+ T cells sorted from blood. Taken with the paper, the label for cell subset or site translates to: CD45RA+ positively selected. The receptor set was obtained from a man aged 18 to 30 in good health.

J is TRBJ1-4 and V is TRBV7-2; TRBD1 matches at 9 bases. Germline CDR1 and CDR2: SGHTA and FQGNSA. The length of the CDR3 is 13 residues. V lost 11 bases to trimming and J lost 6 bases; unmatched junction nucleotides: 7. CDR3 region: CASRTGVDEKLFF. Here the CDR3 DNA reads TGTGCCTCAAGGACAGGGGTGGATGAAAAACTGTTTTTT.

The gene calls are TRBV2 and TRBJ1-4; no firm D call. V was trimmed by 4 bases and J by 5 bases, leaving 14 bases between them. Germline-derived CDR1 and CDR2 are SNHLY and FYNNEI. The length of the CDR3 is 15 residues. The CDR3: CASSGRAGRNEKLFF. Here the CDR3 DNA reads TGTGCCAGCAGTGGCCGGGCAGGCAGAAATGAAAAACTGTTTTTT.

Remarks on this clone: This sample also contains other DNA sequences that code for the same CDR3. The chain employs TRBV27 and TRBJ1-6; TRBD1 agrees at 7 bases. J lost 0 bases, V lost 5 bases, and 1 base had no gene match. The CDR3 has 15 amino acids. In germline, CDR1 is MNHEY, CDR2 SMNVEV (reference sequence). CDR3 DNA sequence: TGTGCCAGCAGTCGACAGGGCTCCTATAATTCACCCCTCCACTTT. This codes for CASSRQGSYNSPLHF.

With respect to this clone: Other DNA sequences in the same sample also yield this CDR3. The chain uses TRBV7-2 and TRBJ2-3; TRBD1 aligns across 8 bases. The CDR3 sequence is 15 residues long. Per the germline V gene, CDR1 is SGHTA and CDR2 is FQGNSA. The trim removed 3 bases at V and 1 base at J, leaving 3 bases unmatched. In nucleotides, the CDR3 is TGTGCCAGCAGCTTTGACAGGGGCGGCACAGATACGCAGTATTTT. This gives the protein CASSFDRGGTDTQYF.

The chain joins TRBV7-9 to TRBJ2-2; TRBD1 agrees at 7 bases. Looked up from germline, CDR1 is SEHNR and CDR2 is FQNEAQ (reference sequence). This CDR3 has 16 amino acids. The ends lost 5 bases at V and 0 bases at J; junction bases unmatched: 6. CDR3 in DNA: TGTGCCAGCAGCCTGAGGACAGGCTCGAACACCGGGGAGCTGTTTTTT. Protein sequence: CASSLRTGSNTGELFF.

The chain recombines TRBV30 with TRBJ2-2; no clear D gene. Germline CDR1 reads GTSNPN; CDR2 reads SVGIG (reference sequence). CDR3 length: 16 amino acids. Trimming pared 4 bases from V and 0 bases from J, leaving 15 bases between. The CDR3 sequence is CAWKWVQDSNTGELFF. In DNA form, the CDR3 reads TGTGCCTGGAAGTGGGTGCAGGATTCGAACACCGGGGAGCTGTTTTTT.

With regard to this clone: Different DNA sequences within this sample yield the same CDR3. V and J are TRBV11-2 and TRBJ2-1; TRBD2 matches at 8 bases. CDR3 length equals 15 residues. V shed 0 bases and J 7 bases; nucleotides not matched to a gene: 5. Per the germline V gene, CDR1 is SGHAT and CDR2 is FQNNGV. The CDR3 protein is CASSLDSGGYNEQFF. The CDR3 coding sequence is TGTGCCAGCAGCTTAGATTCGGGAGGGTATAATGAGCAGTTCTTC.

V and J are TRBV11-3 and TRBJ2-3; D perhaps matches TRBD2 (7 bases). V lost 3 bases and J lost 9, with 13 bases in between. The CDR3 runs to 13 residues. The germline gives CDR1 SGHNT, CDR2 YENEEA. The CDR3 coding sequence is TGTGCCAGCAGCTTTGAGGGGGGGAAAACGCAGTATTTT. Protein sequence: CASSFEGGKTQYF. The full variable domain, with the rest looked up from reference TRBV11-3 and TRBJ2-3, is EAGVVQSPRYKIIEKKQPVAFWCNPISGHNTLYWYLQNLGQGPELLIRYENEEAVDDSQLPKDRFSAERLKGVDSTLKIQPAELGDSAVYLCASSFEGGKTQYFGPGTRLTVL.

The chain couples TRBV6-1 to TRBJ1-4, with 11 bases aligning to TRBD1. V trimming: 4 bases; J trimming: 6 bases; junction bases outside the gene matches: 4. CDR1 and CDR2 (germline): MNHNS, SASEGT. The CDR3 consists of 15 residues. The CDR3 protein is CASSGRTGGYEKLFF. CDR3 bases: TGTGCCAGCAGTGGTCGGACAGGGGGCTATGAAAAACTGTTTTTT.

This clone was counted once. This rearrangement joins TRBV28 to TRBJ2-7, with D perhaps matching TRBD1 (5 bases). The CDR3 has 13 residues. Germline-derived CDR1 and CDR2 are MDHEN and SYDVKM. V was clipped by 3 bases and J by 9 bases, with 15 bases between them. The CDR3, as DNA: TGTGCCAGCAGTTTCCAGGGTACCGCCGTGCAGTACTTC. This codes for CASSFQGTAVQYF.

The sample holds one count of this clone. The CDR3 bases are TGTGCCAGCAGACAGGAGCCCTTTAACCCCCTCCACTTT. This sequence encodes CASRQEPFNPLHF. The chain links TRBV18 to TRBJ1-6, with D possibly TRBD1 on 6 matching bases. Trimming cost V 8 bases and J 13 bases, with 18 bases left between them. The CDR3 contains 13 residues. Germline CDR1 and CDR2: KGHSH and LQKENI.

The V call is TRBV9, the J call TRBJ2-7, with 10 bases that match TRBD2. The CDR3 has 17 residues. The germline V gene has CDR1 SGDLS and CDR2 YYNGEE. After removal of 4 bases from V and 1 base from J, the junction contained 11 bases not matched to a gene. DNA for the CDR3: TGTGCCAGCAGCCCCCGAGGCCTAGCGGGAGCTTCCTACGAGCAGTACTTC. Its translation is CASSPRGLAGASYEQYF.

The rearrangement joins TRBV28 to TRBJ1-2; 7 bases map to TRBD1. V shed 5 bases, J shed 5 bases, and the junction held 5 bases outside the gene matches. The CDR3 loop spans 13 amino acids. Per the germline V gene, CDR1 is MDHEN and CDR2 is SYDVKM. CDR3 loop: CASSELQGYGYTF. CDR3 nucleotide sequence: TGTGCCAGCAGTGAGTTACAGGGGTATGGCTACACCTTC.

The chain is built from TRBV6-5 and TRBJ1-6; 8 bases line up with TRBD1. The CDR3 extends over 16 amino acids. Germline loops: CDR1 MNHEY, CDR2 SVGAGI. V lost 2 bases, J lost 8 bases, and 8 bases stayed unmatched. The CDR3 sequence: CASSYAFQGADSPLHF. As DNA, the CDR3 is TGTGCCAGCAGTTACGCATTTCAGGGGGCCGATTCACCCCTCCACTTT.

The chain combines TRBV7-2 with TRBJ1-1, with D perhaps matching TRBD1 (6 bases). Trimming removed 5 bases at V and 4 bases at J, with 14 bases between. CDR1 and CDR2 (germline): SGHTA, FQGNSA. The CDR3 is 14 amino acids. CDR3 nucleotide sequence: TGTGCCAGCAGCCAGAACGGGGGCGTCACTGAAGCTTTCTTT. Its protein product is CASSQNGGVTEAFF.

The CDR3 DNA reads as TGCGCCAGCAGCCCGGGCAGGAGTAACTCCTACAATGAGCAGTTCTTC. This sequence encodes CASSPGRSNSYNEQFF. The chain is built from TRBV5-1 and TRBJ2-1; D not certain. The CDR3 totals 16 residues. Germline V gives CDR1 SGHRS, CDR2 YFSETQ. The V and J ends lost 4 bases and 0 bases respectively, with 14 bases between them.